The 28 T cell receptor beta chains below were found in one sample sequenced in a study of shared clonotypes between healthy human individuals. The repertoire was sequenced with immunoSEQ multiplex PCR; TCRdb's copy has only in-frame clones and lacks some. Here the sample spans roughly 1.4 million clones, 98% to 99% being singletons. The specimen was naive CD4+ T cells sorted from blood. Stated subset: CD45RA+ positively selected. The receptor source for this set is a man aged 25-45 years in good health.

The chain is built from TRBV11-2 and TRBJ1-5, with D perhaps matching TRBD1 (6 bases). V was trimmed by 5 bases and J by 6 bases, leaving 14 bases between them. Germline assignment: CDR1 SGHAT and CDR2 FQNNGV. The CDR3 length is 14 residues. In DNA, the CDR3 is TGTGCCAGCAGCCAGGAGGGGGGCCTTCAGCCCCAGCATTTT. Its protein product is CASSQEGGLQPQHF.

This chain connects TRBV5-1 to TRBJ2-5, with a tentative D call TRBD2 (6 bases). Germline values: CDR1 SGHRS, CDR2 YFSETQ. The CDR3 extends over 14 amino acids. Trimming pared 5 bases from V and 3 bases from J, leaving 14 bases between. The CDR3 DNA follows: TGCGCCAGCAGGGTTTCCGGGACTGAAGAGACCCAGTACTTC. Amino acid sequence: CASRVSGTEETQYF.

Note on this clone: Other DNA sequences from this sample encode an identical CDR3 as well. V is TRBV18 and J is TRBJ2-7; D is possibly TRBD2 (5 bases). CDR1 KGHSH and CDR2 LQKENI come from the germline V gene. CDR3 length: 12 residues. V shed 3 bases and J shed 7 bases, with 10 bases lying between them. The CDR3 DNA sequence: TGTGCCAGCTCACCCCTAGAGGGAGAGCAGTACTTC. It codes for CASSPLEGEQYF. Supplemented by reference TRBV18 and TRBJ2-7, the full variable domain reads NAGVMQNPRHLVRRRGQEARLRCSPMKGHSHVYWYRQLPEEGLKFMVYLQKENIIDESGMPKERFSAEFPKEGPSILRIQQVVRGDSAAYFCASSPLEGEQYFGPGTRLTVT.

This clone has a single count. CDR3 region: CATFWGPSSYNEQFF. CDR3 nucleotide sequence: TGTGCCACCTTCTGGGGACCCAGCTCCTACAATGAGCAGTTCTTC. The chain links TRBV10-3 to TRBJ2-1, with D possibly being TRBD1 or TRBD2 (5 bases each). There are 15 residues in the CDR3. CDR1 and CDR2 (germline): ENHRY, SYGVKD. Trimming left V 10 bases short and J 0 bases short, with 16 bases between.

The CDR3 region is CATDREGETQYF. Written as DNA, the CDR3 is TGTGCCACGGACCGGGAGGGAGAGACCCAGTACTTC. This chain connects TRBV15 to TRBJ2-5; 8 bases align to TRBD2. V lost 9 bases and J lost 4; bases outside the gene matches: 4. Germline CDR1 is LNHNV and CDR2 is YYDKDF (reference sequence). The length of the CDR3 is 12 residues.

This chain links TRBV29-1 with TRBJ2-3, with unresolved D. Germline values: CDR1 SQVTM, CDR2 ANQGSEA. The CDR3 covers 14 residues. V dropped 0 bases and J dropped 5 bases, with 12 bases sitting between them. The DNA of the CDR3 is TGCAGCGTTGAAGACGAGCGTCCTTTAGATACGCAGTATTTT. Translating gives CSVEDERPLDTQYF.

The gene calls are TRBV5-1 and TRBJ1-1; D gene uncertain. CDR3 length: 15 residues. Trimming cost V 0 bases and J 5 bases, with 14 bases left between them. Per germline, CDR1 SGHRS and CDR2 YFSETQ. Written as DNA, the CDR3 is TGCGCCAGCAGCTTGGCCGACGGGCTTGGGACTGAAGCTTTCTTT. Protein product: CASSLADGLGTEAFF.

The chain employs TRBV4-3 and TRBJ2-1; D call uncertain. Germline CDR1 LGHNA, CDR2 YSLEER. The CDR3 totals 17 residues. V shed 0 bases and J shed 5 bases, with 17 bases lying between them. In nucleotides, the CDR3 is TGCGCCAGCAGCCAAGATAGCCGTGGCGGCAGAAACAATGAGCAGTTCTTC. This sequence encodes CASSQDSRGGRNNEQFF.

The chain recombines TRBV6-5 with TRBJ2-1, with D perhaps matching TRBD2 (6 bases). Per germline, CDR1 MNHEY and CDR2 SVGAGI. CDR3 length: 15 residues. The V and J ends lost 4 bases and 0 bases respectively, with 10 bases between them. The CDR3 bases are TGTGCCAGCAGTTCTCCACTAGCCTCCTACAATGAGCAGTTCTTC. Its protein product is CASSSPLASYNEQFF.

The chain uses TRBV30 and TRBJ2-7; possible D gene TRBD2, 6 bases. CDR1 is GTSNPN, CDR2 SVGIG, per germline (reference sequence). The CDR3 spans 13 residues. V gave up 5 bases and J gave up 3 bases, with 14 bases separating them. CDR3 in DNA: TGTGCCTGGGTACGCGGGATCGGCTACGAGCAGTACTTC. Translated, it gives CAWVRGIGYEQYF.

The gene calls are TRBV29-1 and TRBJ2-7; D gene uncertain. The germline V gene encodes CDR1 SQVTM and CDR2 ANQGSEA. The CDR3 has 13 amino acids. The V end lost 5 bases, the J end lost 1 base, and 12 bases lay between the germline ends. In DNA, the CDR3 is TGCAGCGTTCTTAACATGGTTTCCTACGAGCAGTACTTC. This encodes CSVLNMVSYEQYF.

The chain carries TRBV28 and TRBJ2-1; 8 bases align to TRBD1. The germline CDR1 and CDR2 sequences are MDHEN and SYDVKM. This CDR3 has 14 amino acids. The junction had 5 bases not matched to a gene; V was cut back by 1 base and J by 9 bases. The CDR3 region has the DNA TGTGCCAGCAGTTTATATGCAGGGGGCTCTGAGCAGTTCTTC. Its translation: CASSLYAGGSEQFF.

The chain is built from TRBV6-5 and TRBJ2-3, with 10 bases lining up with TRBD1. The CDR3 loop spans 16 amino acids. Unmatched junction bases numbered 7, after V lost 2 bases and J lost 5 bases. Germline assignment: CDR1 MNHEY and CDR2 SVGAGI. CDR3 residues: CASSYETTGGLDTQYF. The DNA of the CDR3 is TGTGCCAGCAGTTACGAAACGACAGGGGGCCTAGATACGCAGTATTTT.

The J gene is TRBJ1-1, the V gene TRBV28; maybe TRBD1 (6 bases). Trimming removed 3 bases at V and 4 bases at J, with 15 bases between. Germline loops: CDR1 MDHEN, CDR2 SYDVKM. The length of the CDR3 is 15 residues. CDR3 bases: TGTGCCAGCAGTTTTCCAGGGGCGCGGGGCACTGAAGCTTTCTTT. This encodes CASSFPGARGTEAFF.

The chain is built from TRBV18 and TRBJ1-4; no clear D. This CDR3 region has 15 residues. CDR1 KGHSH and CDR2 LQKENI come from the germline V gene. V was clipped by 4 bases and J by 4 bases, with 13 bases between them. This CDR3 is CASSLGIGSNEKLFF. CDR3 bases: TGTGCCAGCTCACTTGGTATCGGCAGTAATGAAAAACTGTTTTTT.

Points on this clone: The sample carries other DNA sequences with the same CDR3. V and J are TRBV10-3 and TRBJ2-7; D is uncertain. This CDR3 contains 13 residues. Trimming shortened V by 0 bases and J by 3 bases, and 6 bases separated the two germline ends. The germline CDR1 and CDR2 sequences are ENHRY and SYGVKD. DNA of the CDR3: TGTGCCATCAGTGAGTCGAGGCTCTACGAGCAGTACTTC. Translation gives CAISESRLYEQYF.

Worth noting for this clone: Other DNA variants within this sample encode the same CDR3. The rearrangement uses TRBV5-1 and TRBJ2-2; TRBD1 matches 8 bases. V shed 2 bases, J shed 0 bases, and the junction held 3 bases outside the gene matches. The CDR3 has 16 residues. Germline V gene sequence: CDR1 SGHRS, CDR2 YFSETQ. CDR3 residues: CASSFVQGANTGELFF. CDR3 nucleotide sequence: TGCGCCAGCAGCTTCGTACAGGGGGCGAACACCGGGGAGCTGTTTTTT.

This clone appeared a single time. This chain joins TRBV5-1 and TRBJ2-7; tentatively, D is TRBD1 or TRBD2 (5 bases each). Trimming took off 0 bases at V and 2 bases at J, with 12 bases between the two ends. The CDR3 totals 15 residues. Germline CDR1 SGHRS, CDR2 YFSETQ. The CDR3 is CASSLAPQGAYEQYF. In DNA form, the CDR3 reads TGCGCCAGCAGCTTGGCCCCGCAGGGAGCCTACGAGCAGTACTTC.

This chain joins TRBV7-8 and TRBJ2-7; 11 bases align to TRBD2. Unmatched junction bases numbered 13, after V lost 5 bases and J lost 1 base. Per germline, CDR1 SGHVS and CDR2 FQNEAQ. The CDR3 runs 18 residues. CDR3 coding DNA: TGTGCCAGCAGCCCTAAACGTATAGCGGGAGGGTCTTCCTACGAGCAGTACTTC. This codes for CASSPKRIAGGSSYEQYF.

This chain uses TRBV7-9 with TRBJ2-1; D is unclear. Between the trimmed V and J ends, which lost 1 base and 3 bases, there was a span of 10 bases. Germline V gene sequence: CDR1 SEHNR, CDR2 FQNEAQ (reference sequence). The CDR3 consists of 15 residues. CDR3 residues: CASSLVRSIYNEQFF. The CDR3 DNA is TGTGCCAGCAGCTTAGTCCGATCCATCTACAATGAGCAGTTCTTC.

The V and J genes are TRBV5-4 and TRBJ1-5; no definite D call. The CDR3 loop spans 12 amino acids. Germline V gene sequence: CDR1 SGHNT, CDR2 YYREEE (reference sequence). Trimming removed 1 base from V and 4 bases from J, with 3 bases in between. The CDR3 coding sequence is TGTGCCAGCAGCTTGCCTAATCAGCCCCAGCATTTT. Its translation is CASSLPNQPQHF.

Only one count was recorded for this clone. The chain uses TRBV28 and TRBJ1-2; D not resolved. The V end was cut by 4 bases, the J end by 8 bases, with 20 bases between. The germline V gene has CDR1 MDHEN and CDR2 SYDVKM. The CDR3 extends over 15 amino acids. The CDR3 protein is CASSSRDRLPIGYTF. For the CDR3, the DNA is TGTGCCAGCAGTTCACGAGACCGATTACCTATAGGCTACACCTTC.

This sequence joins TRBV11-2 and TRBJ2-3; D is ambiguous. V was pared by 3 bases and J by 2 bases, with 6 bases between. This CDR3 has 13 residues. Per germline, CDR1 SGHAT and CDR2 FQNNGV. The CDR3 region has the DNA TGTGCCAGCAGCTTCAGTCCCACAGATACGCAGTATTTT. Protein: CASSFSPTDTQYF.

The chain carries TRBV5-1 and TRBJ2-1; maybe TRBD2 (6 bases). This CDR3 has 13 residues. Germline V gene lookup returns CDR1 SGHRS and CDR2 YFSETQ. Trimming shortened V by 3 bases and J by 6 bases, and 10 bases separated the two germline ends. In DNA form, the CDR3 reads TGCGCCAGCAGCTCCGGGACTTTCAATGAGCAGTTCTTC. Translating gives CASSSGTFNEQFF.

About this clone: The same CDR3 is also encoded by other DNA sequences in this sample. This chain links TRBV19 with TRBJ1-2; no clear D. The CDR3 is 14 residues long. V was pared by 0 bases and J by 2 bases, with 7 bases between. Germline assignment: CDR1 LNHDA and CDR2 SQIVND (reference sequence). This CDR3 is CASSIDPVNYGYTF. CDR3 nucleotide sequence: TGTGCCAGTAGTATAGACCCGGTAAACTATGGCTACACCTTC.

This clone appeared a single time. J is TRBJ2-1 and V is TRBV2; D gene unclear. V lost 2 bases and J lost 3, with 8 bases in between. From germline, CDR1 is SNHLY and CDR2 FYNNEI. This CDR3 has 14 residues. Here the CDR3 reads CASSERAVYNEQFF. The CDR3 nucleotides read TGTGCCAGCAGTGAAAGGGCGGTCTACAATGAGCAGTTCTTC.

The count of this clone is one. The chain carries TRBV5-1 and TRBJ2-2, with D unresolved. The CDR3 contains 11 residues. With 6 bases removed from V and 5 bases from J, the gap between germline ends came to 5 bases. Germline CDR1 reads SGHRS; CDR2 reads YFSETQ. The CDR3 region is CASKRTGELFF. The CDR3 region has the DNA TGCGCCAGCAAGAGGACCGGGGAGCTGTTTTTT.

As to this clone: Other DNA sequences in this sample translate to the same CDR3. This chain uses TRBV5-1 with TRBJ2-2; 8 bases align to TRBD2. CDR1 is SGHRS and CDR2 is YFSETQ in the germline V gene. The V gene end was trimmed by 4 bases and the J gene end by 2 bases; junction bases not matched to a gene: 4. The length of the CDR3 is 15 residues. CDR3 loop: CASSVSGTNTGELFF. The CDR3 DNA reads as TGCGCCAGCAGCGTTAGCGGGACCAACACCGGGGAGCTGTTTTTT.